The TCR beta chain under discussion was sequenced for a study of shared T cell receptors in the human thymus. The length of the CDR3 is 16 residues. The J segment lost 0 bases and the V segment lost 4 bases, leaving 6 bases of the junction unmatched. CDR1 and CDR2 from the germline V gene are MNHNY and SVGAGI (reference sequence). Generated by immunoSEQ multiplex PCR, the TCRdb table keeps only in-frame clones and is missing some. Of roughly 710,000 clones in the sample, 70% to 90% were seen once. These same data were also listed under a study on human thymus T cells. From that report: Donation came from healthy Finnish infants having corrective surgery for congenital heart defects. Thymus tissue was removed during corrective cardiac surgery.

Sequenced input: thymocytes. The J gene is TRBJ1-5, the V gene TRBV6-6, with 7 positions matching TRBD1. This clonotype was sampled from a girl younger than two with a congenital heart defect. This chain's CDR3 is CASSSTDRASNQPQHF. The CDR3 DNA sequence: TGTGCCAGCAGTTCTACCGACAGGGCTAGCAATCAGCCCCAGCATTTT.